Listed here are 25 T cell receptor beta chains from one sample, sequenced in a study of T cell changes during pregnancy in multiple sclerosis. The data were produced by immunoSEQ multiplex PCR, yet TCRdb's version contains in-frame clones alone and is incomplete. The data contain around 33,000 clones, approximately 90% of them singletons. The source was CD8+ T cells from peripheral blood mononuclear cells, collected in the third trimester of pregnancy. The receptors were sampled from a female donor with multiple sclerosis, enrolled in a pregnancy study.

This clone came up once. V usage is TRBV9 and J usage is TRBJ2-6; possible D gene TRBD2, 6 bases. Trimming took 3 bases from V and 1 from J, leaving 8 bases between them. The CDR3 has 15 residues. CDR1 SGDLS and CDR2 YYNGEE come from the germline V gene. CDR3 loop: CASSGAGSGANVLTF. CDR3 in DNA: TGTGCCAGCAGCGGGGCGGGGTCTGGGGCCAACGTCCTGACTTTC.

This chain links TRBV5-5 with TRBJ1-1; the match to TRBD1 covers 8 bases. CDR3 length equals 15 residues. Germline loops: CDR1 SGHKS, CDR2 YYEKEE (reference sequence). V shed 4 bases and J 1 base; nucleotides not matched to a gene: 6. The CDR3 sequence: CASSPGQGANTEAFF. The DNA of the CDR3 is TGTGCCAGCAGCCCCGGGCAGGGGGCGAACACTGAAGCTTTCTTT.

This chain links TRBV6-6 with TRBJ2-1; D is possibly TRBD1 (6 bases). Germline CDR1 is MNHNY and CDR2 is SVGAGI (reference sequence). Trimming took 4 bases from V and 1 from J, leaving 14 bases between them. This CDR3 comprises 16 residues. CDR3 protein: CASSSTEGVSYNEQFF. The CDR3 DNA reads as TGTGCCAGCAGTTCCACCGAGGGGGTTTCCTACAATGAGCAGTTCTTC.

This clone has a single count. The rearrangement uses TRBV12-5 and TRBJ2-1, with a possible D match to TRBD1 (5 bases). Trimming cost V 4 bases and J 4 bases, with 8 bases left between them. Germline CDR1 LGHNT, CDR2 FRNRAP. The CDR3 is 13 residues long. The CDR3 DNA sequence: TGTGCTAGTGGTTCGCAGGGTTACAATGAGCAGTTCTTC. This gives the protein CASGSQGYNEQFF.

The V call is TRBV27, the J call TRBJ2-3, with D perhaps TRBD2 (5 bases). The CDR3 has 12 residues. Trimming took 5 bases from V and 8 from J, leaving 11 bases between them. Germline CDR1 is MNHEY and CDR2 is SMNVEV (reference sequence). The CDR3 DNA sequence: TGTGCCAGCAGTACGCCGGCGGGTACGCAGTATTTT. Protein: CASSTPAGTQYF.

This clone was detected only a few times. J is TRBJ2-2 and V is TRBV6-1; TRBD1 is a possible D gene (6 bases). Germline V gene lookup returns CDR1 MNHNS and CDR2 SASEGT. V was clipped by 4 bases and J by 2 bases, with 14 bases between them. The CDR3 is made up of 16 amino acids. The CDR3 loop reads CASSAGTHFNTGELFF. In DNA form, the CDR3 reads TGTGCCAGCAGTGCCGGGACACACTTTAACACCGGGGAGCTGTTTTTT.

The V and J genes are TRBV4-3 and TRBJ2-3; 9 bases match TRBD1. The CDR3 covers 17 residues. V dropped 1 base and J dropped 0; count of bases not matched to a gene: 5. Germline V gene sequence: CDR1 LGHNA, CDR2 YSLEER. The CDR3 bases are TGCGCCAGCAGCCAAGGACAGGGGGGGATTAGCACAGATACGCAGTATTTT. Translating it yields CASSQGQGGISTDTQYF.

This chain joins TRBV9 and TRBJ1-4; 7 positions match TRBD1. The V segment lost 3 bases and the J segment 5 bases; nucleotides outside the gene matches: 7. Germline V gene data show CDR1 as SGDLS and CDR2 as YYNGEE. The CDR3 covers 15 residues. The CDR3 DNA reads as TGTGCCAGCAGCGCGTGGACAGGAGTAAATGAAAAACTGTTTTTT. It encodes CASSAWTGVNEKLFF.

DNA of the CDR3: TGTGCCAGCAGTGACGGGTACGAGCAGTACTTC. Residues: CASSDGYEQYF. V gene TRBV6-1 combines with J gene TRBJ2-7; D uncertain. V was cut by 3 bases and J by 4 bases, with 4 bases left in between. This CDR3 spans 11 amino acids. Germline V gene sequence: CDR1 MNHNS, CDR2 SASEGT.

CDR3 loop: CATSGDRWGAEAFF. CDR3 coding DNA: TGTGCCACCAGCGGGGACAGGTGGGGTGCTGAAGCTTTCTTT. J is TRBJ1-1 and V is TRBV15; TRBD1 aligns across 8 bases. The CDR3 consists of 14 residues. J gave up 6 bases and V 5 bases, and 8 bases lay outside the gene matches. Looked up from germline, CDR1 is LNHNV and CDR2 is YYDKDF (reference sequence).

Remarks on this clone: This CDR3 is also generated by other DNA sequences in the sample. The chain links TRBV7-2 to TRBJ1-1; D remains ambiguous. There are 13 residues in the CDR3. Germline V CDR1 and CDR2: SGHTA, FQGNSA. V was clipped by 1 base and J by 5 bases, with 8 bases between them. The CDR3 bases are TGTGCCAGCAGCTTAGGTGGAGGAACTGAAGCTTTCTTT. Its translation is CASSLGGGTEAFF.

V is TRBV7-3 and J is TRBJ2-1, with 11 bases that match TRBD2. J lost 7 bases, V lost 5 bases, and 7 bases had no gene match. CDR1 and CDR2 from the germline V gene are SGHTA and FQGTGA. The CDR3 is made up of 15 amino acids. CDR3 DNA sequence: TGTGCCAGCAGCCATAGCGGGGGGGCTTGGAATGAGCAGTTCTTC. Its protein is CASSHSGGAWNEQFF.

V is TRBV19 and J is TRBJ1-1; D is unclear. V was cut by 3 bases and J by 4 bases, with 9 bases left in between. Germline V gene data show CDR1 as LNHDA and CDR2 as SQIVND (reference sequence). The CDR3 consists of 13 residues. CDR3 loop: CASSISGFTEAFF. CDR3 sequence (DNA): TGTGCCAGTAGTATCTCGGGGTTCACTGAAGCTTTCTTT.

The chain recombines TRBV30 with TRBJ1-2; 10 bases fit TRBD1. The CDR3 totals 14 residues. V trimming: 8 bases; J trimming: 3 bases; junction bases outside the gene matches: 9. Germline V lookup: CDR1 GTSNPN, CDR2 SVGIG (reference sequence). CDR3 nucleotides: TGTGCCGCCCCCGGGGACAGGGGTGACTATGGCTACACCTTC. Protein: CAAPGDRGDYGYTF.

This chain joins TRBV13 and TRBJ2-7; 10 bases map to TRBD1. V trimming: 4 bases; J trimming: 2 bases; junction bases outside the gene matches: 5. Per the germline V gene, CDR1 is PRHDT and CDR2 is FYEKMQ (reference sequence). CDR3 size: 15 residues. CDR3 protein: CASSSNGQGAYEQYF. The CDR3 nucleotides read TGTGCCAGCAGCTCAAATGGACAGGGGGCCTACGAGCAGTACTTC.

The chain uses TRBV9 and TRBJ1-3; D not certain. The CDR3 contains 16 residues. Trimming shortened V by 2 bases and J by 8 bases, and 20 bases separated the two germline ends. Germline assignment: CDR1 SGDLS and CDR2 YYNGEE. CDR3 amino acids: CASSVEPSAPADTIYF. The CDR3, as DNA: TGTGCCAGCAGCGTGGAACCGAGCGCCCCGGCGGACACCATATATTTT.

This chain uses TRBV4-3 with TRBJ2-7; 10 positions match TRBD1. The CDR3 sequence is 15 residues long. Germline V CDR1 and CDR2: LGHNA, YSLEER. Unmatched junction bases numbered 6, after V lost 3 bases and J lost 4 bases. This CDR3 is CASSHPGQGPYEQYF. CDR3 nucleotide sequence: TGCGCCAGCAGCCACCCGGGACAGGGGCCTTACGAGCAGTACTTC.

The V and J genes are TRBV5-1 and TRBJ2-1, with D possibly being TRBD2 (5 bases). With 1 base removed from V and 9 bases from J, the gap between germline ends came to 8 bases. Germline V gives CDR1 SGHRS, CDR2 YFSETQ. The CDR3 covers 12 residues. The CDR3 coding sequence is TGCGCCAGCAGCTTGCGGGATAGTGAGCAGTTCTTC. This gives the protein CASSLRDSEQFF.

The J gene is TRBJ2-7, the V gene TRBV27; D might be TRBD1 (5 bases). Trimming left V 0 bases short and J 6 bases short, with 12 bases between. The germline gives CDR1 MNHEY, CDR2 SMNVEV (reference sequence). The CDR3 covers 14 residues. The CDR3: CASSLSRVRREQYF. CDR3 nucleotide sequence: TGTGCCAGCAGTTTATCCAGGGTTCGACGCGAGCAGTACTTC.

The chain is built from TRBV27 and TRBJ2-3; D might be TRBD1 (6 bases). CDR3 length equals 15 residues. Looked up from germline, CDR1 is MNHEY and CDR2 is SMNVEV (reference sequence). The V and J ends lost 5 bases and 5 bases respectively, with 17 bases between them. CDR3: CASSPYLTGRDTQYF. The CDR3 nucleotides are TGTGCCAGCAGTCCCTATCTTACAGGGCGAGATACGCAGTATTTT.

V is TRBV6-5 and J is TRBJ2-1, with a tentative D call TRBD2 (6 bases). V lost 6 bases to trimming and J lost 12 bases, with 24 bases between them. There are 15 residues in the CDR3. Per germline, CDR1 MNHEY and CDR2 SVGAGI. CDR3 DNA sequence: TGTGCCAGCAGCCCAGGTGACGGGAGCAGATATTGGCAGTTCTTC. It specifies CASSPGDGSRYWQFF.

A few counts support this clone. This chain links TRBV4-3 with TRBJ1-1; D gene uncertain. Trimming took 1 base from V and 0 from J, leaving 3 bases between them. The CDR3 runs to 13 residues. Germline V lookup: CDR1 LGHNA, CDR2 YSLEER. CDR3 in DNA: TGCGCCAGCAGCCAAGGTATGAACACTGAAGCTTTCTTT. It codes for CASSQGMNTEAFF.

The CDR3 DNA follows: TGCGCCAGCAGCCCCACTAGCGGGGGTTATAGCTCCTACAATGAGCAGTTCTTC. Translating it yields CASSPTSGGYSSYNEQFF. This sequence joins TRBV4-3 and TRBJ2-1; 11 bases line up with TRBD2. This CDR3 is built from 18 residues. Germline assignment: CDR1 LGHNA and CDR2 YSLEER. The V gene end was trimmed by 4 bases and the J gene end by 0 bases; junction bases not matched to a gene: 8.

This sequence joins TRBV27 and TRBJ2-5; TRBD2 is a possible D gene (6 bases). The J call may be in error: the DNA end matches TRBJ2-7 better. The length of the CDR3 is 14 residues. Germline CDR1 and CDR2: MNHEY and SMNVEV (reference sequence). The CDR3: CASSLGAGSYEQYF. CDR3 coding DNA: TGTGCCAGCAGTTTAGGGGCGGGATCCTACGAGCAGTACTTC.

The CDR3: CASSGGTGDTEAFF. The CDR3 DNA reads as TGTGCCAGCTCCGGGGGTACAGGAGATACTGAAGCTTTCTTT. The chain combines TRBV18 with TRBJ1-1; a possible D gene is TRBD1 (5 bases). V dropped 6 bases and J dropped 5 bases, with 16 bases sitting between them. The CDR3 length is 14 residues. In germline, CDR1 is KGHSH, CDR2 LQKENI.